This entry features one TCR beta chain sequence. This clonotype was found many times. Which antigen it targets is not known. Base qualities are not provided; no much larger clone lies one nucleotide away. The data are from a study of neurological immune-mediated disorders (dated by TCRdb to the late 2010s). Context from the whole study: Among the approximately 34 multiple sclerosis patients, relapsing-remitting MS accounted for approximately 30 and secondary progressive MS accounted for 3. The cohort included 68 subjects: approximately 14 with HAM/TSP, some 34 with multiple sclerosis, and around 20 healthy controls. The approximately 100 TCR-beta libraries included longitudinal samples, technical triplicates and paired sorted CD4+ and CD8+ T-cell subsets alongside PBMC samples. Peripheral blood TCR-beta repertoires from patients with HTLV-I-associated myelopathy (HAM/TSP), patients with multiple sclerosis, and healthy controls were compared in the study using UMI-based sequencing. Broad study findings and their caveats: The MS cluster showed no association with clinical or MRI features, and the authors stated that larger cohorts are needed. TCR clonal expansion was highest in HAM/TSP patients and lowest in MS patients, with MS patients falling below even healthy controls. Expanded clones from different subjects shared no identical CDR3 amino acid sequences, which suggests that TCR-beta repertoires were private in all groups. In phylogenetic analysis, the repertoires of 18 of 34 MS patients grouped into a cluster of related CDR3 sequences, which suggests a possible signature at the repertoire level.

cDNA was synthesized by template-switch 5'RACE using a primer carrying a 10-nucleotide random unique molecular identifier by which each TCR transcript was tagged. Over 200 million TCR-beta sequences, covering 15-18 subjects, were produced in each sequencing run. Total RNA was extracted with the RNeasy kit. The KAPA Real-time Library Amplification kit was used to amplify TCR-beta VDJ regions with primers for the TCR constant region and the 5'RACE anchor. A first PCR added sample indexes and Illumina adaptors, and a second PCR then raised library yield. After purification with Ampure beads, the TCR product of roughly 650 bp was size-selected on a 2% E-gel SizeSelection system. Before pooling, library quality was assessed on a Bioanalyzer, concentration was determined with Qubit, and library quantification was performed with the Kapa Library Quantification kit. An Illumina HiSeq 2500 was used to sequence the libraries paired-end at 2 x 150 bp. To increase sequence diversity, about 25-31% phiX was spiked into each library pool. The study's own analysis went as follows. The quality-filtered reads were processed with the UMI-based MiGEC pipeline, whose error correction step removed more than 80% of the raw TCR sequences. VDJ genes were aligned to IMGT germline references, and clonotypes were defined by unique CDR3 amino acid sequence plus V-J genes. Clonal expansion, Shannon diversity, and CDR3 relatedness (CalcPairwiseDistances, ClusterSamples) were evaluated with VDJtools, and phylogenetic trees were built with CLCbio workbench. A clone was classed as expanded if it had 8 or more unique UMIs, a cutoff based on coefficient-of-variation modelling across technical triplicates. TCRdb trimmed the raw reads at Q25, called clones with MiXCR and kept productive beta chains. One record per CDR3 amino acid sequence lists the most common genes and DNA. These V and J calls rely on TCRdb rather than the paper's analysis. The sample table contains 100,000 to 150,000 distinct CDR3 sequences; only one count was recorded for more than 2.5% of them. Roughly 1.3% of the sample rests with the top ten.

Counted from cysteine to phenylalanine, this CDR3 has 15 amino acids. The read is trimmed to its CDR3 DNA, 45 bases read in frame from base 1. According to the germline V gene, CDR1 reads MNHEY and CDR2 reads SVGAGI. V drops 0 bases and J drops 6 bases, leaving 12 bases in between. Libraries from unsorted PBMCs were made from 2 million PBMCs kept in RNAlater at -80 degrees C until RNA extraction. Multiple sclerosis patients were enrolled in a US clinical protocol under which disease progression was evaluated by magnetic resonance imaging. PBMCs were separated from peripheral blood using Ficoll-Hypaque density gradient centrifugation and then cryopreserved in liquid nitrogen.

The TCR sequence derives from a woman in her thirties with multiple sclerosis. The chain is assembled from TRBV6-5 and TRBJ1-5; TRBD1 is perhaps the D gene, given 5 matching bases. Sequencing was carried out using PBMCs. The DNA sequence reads TGTGCCAGCAGTTACTCGAGGCAGGGCAGTCAGCCCCAGCATTTT. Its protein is CASSYSRQGSQPQHF.